These 5 T cell receptor beta chains originate from one sample sequenced in a study of vaccination effects on CD4 cells after COVID-19. The assay was immunoSEQ multiplex PCR, and TCRdb's table has in-frame clones only and misses some. The data hold around 26,000 clones, with approximately 69% observed a single time. After expansion with viral peptide pools in the ViraFEST assay, antigen-specific CD4+ T cells were sequenced. The authors isolated CD4+ T cells after around nine days of culture. Of the BNT162b2 and mRNA-1273 vaccines, participants received two doses of one or the other. These receptors have no identified antigens. The input for sequencing was CD4+ T cells from PBMCs cultured with SARS-CoV-2 spike peptides, taken after COVID-19 vaccination. Every receptor here comes from a human donor who received a COVID-19 vaccine.

This clone appeared a few times. The chain is built from TRBV5-1 and TRBJ1-1, with 7 bases lining up with TRBD1. V was clipped by 4 bases and J by 4 bases; unmatched bases: 7. The CDR3 spans 14 residues. The germline V gene has CDR1 SGHRS and CDR2 YFSETQ. The CDR3 protein is CASSGPGTVTEAFF. CDR3 nucleotides: TGCGCCAGCAGCGGTCCCGGGACAGTCACTGAAGCTTTCTTT. Full variable domain (rest looked up from reference TRBV5-1 and TRBJ1-1): KAGVTQTPRYLIKTRGQQVTLSCSPISGHRSVSWYQQTPGQGLQFLFEYFSETQRNKGNFPGRFSGRQFSNSRSEMNVSTLELGDSALYLCASSGPGTVTEAFFGQGTRLTVV.

This clone was found once. The V and J genes are TRBV7-2 and TRBJ2-3; TRBD2 agrees at 10 bases. The V gene end was trimmed by 6 bases and the J gene end by 4 bases; junction bases not matched to a gene: 4. The CDR3 runs 14 residues. Germline loops: CDR1 SGHTA, CDR2 FQGNSA. CDR3 DNA: TGTGCCAGCAGTAGGACTAGCGGAGCAGATACGCAGTATTTT. Encoded protein: CASSRTSGADTQYF.

V and J are TRBV11-2 and TRBJ1-3; no firm D call. The CDR3 is 15 residues long. V gave up 0 bases and J gave up 0 bases, with 6 bases separating them. Germline V CDR1 and CDR2: SGHAT, FQNNGV. CDR3 in amino acids: CASSLEGSSGNTIYF. CDR3 nucleotides: TGTGCCAGCAGCTTAGAGGGGAGCTCTGGAAACACCATATATTTT.

The chain joins TRBV27 to TRBJ1-6; tentative D call: TRBD1 (5 bases). V was shortened by 1 base and J by 7 bases, with 8 bases between the two germline ends. This CDR3 contains 14 residues. Germline CDR1 is MNHEY and CDR2 is SMNVEV (reference sequence). The CDR3 region is CASSLLGENSPLHF. The CDR3 DNA follows: TGTGCCAGCAGTTTATTGGGGGAGAATTCACCCCTCCACTTT.

The V gene is TRBV10-2, the J gene TRBJ1-6; D is unresolved. Per germline, CDR1 WSHSY and CDR2 SAAADI. The V gene lost 2 bases and the J gene lost 7 bases, with 3 bases spanning the gap. This CDR3 has 12 residues. The CDR3 sequence: CASSEVNSPLHF. CDR3 DNA: TGCGCCAGCAGTGAGGTAAATTCACCCCTCCACTTT.